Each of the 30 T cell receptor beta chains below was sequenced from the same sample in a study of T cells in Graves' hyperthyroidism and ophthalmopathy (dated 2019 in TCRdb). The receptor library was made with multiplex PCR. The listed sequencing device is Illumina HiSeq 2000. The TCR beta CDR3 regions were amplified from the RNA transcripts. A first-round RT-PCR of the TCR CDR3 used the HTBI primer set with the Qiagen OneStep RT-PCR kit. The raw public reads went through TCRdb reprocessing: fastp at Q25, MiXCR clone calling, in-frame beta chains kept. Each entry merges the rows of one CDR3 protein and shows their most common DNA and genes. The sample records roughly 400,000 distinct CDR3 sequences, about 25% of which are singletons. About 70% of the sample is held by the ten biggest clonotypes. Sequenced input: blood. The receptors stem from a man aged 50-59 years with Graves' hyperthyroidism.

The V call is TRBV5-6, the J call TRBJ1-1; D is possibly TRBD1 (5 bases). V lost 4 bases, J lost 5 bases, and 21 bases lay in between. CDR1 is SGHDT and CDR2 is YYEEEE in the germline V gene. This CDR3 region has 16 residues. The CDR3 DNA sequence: TGTGCCAGCAGCCTCCAGGGTGGTAGGGGCGATACTGAAGCTTTCTTT. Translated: CASSLQGGRGDTEAFF.

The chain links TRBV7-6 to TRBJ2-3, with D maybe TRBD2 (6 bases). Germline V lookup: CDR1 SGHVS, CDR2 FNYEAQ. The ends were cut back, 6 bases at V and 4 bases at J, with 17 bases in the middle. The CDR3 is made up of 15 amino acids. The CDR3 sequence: CASSPGTLKPDTQYF. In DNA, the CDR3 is TGTGCCAGCAGTCCCGGGACTCTGAAACCAGATACGCAGTATTTT.

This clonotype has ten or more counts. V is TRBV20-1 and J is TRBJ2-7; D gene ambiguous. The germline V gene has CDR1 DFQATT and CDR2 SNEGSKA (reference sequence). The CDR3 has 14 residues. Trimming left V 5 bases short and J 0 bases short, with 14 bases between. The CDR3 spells CSARPDESSYEQYF. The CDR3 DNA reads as TGCAGTGCTCGACCGGACGAAAGCTCCTACGAGCAGTACTTC.

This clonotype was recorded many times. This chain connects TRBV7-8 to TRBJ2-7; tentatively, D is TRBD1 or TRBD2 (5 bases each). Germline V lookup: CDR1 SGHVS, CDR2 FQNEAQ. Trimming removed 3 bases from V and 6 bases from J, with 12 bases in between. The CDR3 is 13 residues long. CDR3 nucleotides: TGTGCCAGCAGCTTTGGGGGAGCAGTCGAGCAGTACTTC. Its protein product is CASSFGGAVEQYF.

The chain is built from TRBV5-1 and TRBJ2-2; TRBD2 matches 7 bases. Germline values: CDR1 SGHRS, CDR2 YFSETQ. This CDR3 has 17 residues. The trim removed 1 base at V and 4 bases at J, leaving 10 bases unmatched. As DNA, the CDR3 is TGCGCCAGCAGCTTGCGGCTAGCGGTCGACCCCACCGGGGAGCTGTTTTTT. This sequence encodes CASSLRLAVDPTGELFF.

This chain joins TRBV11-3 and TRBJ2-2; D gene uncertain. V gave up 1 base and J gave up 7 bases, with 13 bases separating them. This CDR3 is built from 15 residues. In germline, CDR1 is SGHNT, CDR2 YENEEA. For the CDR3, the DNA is TGTGCCAGCAGCTTAGTCTCCGGCTGGGGCGGGGAGCTGTTTTTT. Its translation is CASSLVSGWGGELFF.

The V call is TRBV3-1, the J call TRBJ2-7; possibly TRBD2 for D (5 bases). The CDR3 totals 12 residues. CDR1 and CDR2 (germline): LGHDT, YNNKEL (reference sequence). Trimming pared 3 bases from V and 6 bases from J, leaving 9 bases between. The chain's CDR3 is CASSQKSGEQYF. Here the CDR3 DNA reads TGTGCCAGCAGCCAGAAGAGCGGCGAGCAGTACTTC.

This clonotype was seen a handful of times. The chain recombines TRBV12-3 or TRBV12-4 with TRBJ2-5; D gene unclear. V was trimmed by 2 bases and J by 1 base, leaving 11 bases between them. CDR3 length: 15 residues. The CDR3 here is CASSLPQERQETQYF. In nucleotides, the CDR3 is TGTGCCAGCAGTTTACCCCAGGAACGCCAAGAGACCCAGTACTTC.

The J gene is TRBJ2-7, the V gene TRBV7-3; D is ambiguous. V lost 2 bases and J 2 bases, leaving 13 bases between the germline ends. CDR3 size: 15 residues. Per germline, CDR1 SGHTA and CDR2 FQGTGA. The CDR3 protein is CASSLSPGLPYEQYF. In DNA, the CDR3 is TGTGCCAGCAGCTTATCCCCAGGTTTGCCCTACGAGCAGTACTTC.

This chain's CDR3 is CASSPLGLEGEQFF. CDR3 DNA: TGTGCCAGCAGCCCGCTGGGTCTAGAAGGTGAGCAGTTCTTC. The J gene is TRBJ2-1, the V gene TRBV3-1; D gene ambiguous. CDR3 size: 14 residues. Looked up from germline, CDR1 is LGHDT and CDR2 is YNNKEL (reference sequence). The V end lost 4 bases, the J end lost 9 bases, and 16 bases lay between the germline ends.

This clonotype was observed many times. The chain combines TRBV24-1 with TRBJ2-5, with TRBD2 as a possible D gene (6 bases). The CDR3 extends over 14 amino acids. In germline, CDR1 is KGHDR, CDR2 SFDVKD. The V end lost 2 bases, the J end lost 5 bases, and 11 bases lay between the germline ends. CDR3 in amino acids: CATSDSLAGETQYF. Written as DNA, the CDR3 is TGTGCCACCAGTGATTCGCTGGCGGGGGAGACCCAGTACTTC.

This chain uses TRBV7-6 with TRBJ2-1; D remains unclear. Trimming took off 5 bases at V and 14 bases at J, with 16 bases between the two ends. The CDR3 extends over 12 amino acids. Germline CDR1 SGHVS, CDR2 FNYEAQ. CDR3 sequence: CASSQPGTEEFF. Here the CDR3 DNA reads TGTGCCAGCAGCCAGCCTGGCACCGAGGAGTTCTTC.

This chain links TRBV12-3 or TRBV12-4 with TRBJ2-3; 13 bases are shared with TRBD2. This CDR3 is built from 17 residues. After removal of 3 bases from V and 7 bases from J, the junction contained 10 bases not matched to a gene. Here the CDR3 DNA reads TGTGCCAGCAGTTTCGGTTCGACTAGCGGGAGGAGAAATACGCAGTATTTT. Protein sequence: CASSFGSTSGRRNTQYF.

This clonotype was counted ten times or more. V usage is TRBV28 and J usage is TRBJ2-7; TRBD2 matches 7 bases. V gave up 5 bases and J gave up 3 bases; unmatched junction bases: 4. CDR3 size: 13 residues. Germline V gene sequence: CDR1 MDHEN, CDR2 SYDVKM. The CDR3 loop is CASSTGGGYEQYF. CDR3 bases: TGTGCCAGCAGTACGGGGGGAGGCTACGAGCAGTACTTC.

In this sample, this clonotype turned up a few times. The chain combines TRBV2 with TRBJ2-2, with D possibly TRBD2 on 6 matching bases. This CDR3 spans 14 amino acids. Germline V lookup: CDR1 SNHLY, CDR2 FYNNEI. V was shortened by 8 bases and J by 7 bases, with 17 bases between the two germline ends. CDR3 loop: CASVWLARDGELFF. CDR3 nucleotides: TGTGCCAGCGTCTGGTTAGCGCGGGACGGGGAGCTGTTTTTT.

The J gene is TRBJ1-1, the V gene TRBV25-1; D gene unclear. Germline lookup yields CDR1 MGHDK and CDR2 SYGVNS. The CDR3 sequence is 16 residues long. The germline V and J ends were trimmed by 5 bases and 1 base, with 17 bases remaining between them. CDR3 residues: CASSHPGMGRNTEAFF. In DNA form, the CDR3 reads TGTGCCAGCAGTCATCCGGGGATGGGGAGGAACACTGAAGCTTTCTTT.

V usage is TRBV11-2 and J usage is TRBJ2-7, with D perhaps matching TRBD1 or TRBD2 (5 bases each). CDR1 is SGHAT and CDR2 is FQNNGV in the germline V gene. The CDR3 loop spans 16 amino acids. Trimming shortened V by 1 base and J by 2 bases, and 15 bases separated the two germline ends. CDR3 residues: CASSLGGGGPAYEQYF. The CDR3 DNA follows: TGTGCCAGCAGCTTAGGCGGTGGGGGTCCCGCCTACGAGCAGTACTTC.

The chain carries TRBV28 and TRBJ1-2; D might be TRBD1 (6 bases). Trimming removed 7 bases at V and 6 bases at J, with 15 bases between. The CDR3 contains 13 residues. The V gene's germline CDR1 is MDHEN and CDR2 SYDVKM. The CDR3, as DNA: TGTGCCAGCATAAGGTCAGGGGCTGATGGCTACACCTTC. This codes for CASIRSGADGYTF.

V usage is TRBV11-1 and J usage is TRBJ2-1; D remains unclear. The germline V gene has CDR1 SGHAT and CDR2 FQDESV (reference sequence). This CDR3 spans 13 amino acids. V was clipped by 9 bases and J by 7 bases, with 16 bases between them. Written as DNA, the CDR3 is TGTGCCAGTGCGGTTCTACAAGGGAATGAGCAGTTCTTC. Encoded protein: CASAVLQGNEQFF.

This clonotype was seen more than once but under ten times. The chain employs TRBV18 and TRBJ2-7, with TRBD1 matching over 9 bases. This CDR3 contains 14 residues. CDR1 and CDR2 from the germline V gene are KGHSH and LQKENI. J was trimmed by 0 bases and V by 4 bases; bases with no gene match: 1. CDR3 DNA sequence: TGTGCCAGCTCACTACAGGGGGCCTCCTACGAGCAGTACTTC. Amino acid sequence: CASSLQGASYEQYF.

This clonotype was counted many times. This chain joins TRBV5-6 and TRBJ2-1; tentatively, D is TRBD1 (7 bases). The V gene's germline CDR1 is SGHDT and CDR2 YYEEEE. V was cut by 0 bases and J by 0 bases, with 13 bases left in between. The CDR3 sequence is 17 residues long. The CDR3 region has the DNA TGTGCCAGCAGCTTGGCAGGGGGGCCAAGCTCCTACAATGAGCAGTTCTTC. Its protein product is CASSLAGGPSSYNEQFF.

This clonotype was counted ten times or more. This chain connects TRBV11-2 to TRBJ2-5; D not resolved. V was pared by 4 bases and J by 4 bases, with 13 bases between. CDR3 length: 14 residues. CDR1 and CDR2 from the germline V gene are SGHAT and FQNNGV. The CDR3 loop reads CASSSSMGSETQYF. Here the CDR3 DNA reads TGTGCCAGCAGCTCATCCATGGGGTCAGAGACCCAGTACTTC.

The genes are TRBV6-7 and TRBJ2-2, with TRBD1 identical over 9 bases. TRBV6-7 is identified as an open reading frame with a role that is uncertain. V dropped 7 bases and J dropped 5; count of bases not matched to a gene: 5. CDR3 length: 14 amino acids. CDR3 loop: CASMGQGGTGELFF. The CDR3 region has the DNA TGTGCCAGCATGGGACAGGGCGGTACCGGGGAGCTGTTTTTT.

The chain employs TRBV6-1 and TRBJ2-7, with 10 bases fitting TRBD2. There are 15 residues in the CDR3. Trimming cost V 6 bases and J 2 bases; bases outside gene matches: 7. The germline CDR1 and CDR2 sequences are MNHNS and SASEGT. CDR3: CASRGLAGVTYEQYF. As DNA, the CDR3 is TGTGCCAGCAGGGGGCTAGCGGGAGTGACCTACGAGCAGTACTTC.

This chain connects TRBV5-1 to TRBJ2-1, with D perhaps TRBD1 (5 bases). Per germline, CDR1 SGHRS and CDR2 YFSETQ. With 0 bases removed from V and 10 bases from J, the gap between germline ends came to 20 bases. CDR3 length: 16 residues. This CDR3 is CASSLVRQGLPHEQFF. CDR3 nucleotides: TGCGCCAGCAGCTTGGTCCGCCAGGGTCTGCCCCACGAGCAGTTCTTC.

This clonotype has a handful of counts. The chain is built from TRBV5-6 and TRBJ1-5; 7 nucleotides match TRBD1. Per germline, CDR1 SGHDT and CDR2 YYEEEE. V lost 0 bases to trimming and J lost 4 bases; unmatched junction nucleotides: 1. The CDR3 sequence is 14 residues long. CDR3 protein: CASSLAGQNQPQHF. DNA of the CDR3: TGTGCCAGCAGCTTGGCGGGACAGAATCAGCCCCAGCATTTT. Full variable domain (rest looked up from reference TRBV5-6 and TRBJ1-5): DAGVTQSPTHLIKTRGQQVTLRCSPKSGHDTVSWYQQALGQGPQFIFQYYEEEERQRGNFPDRFSGHQFPNYSSELNVNALLLGDSALYLCASSLAGQNQPQHFGDGTRLSIL.

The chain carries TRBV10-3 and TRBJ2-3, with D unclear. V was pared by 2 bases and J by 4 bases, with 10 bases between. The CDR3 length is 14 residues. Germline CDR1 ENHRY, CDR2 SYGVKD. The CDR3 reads CAISETTVPDTQYF. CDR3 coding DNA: TGTGCCATCAGTGAGACGACGGTCCCAGATACGCAGTATTTT.

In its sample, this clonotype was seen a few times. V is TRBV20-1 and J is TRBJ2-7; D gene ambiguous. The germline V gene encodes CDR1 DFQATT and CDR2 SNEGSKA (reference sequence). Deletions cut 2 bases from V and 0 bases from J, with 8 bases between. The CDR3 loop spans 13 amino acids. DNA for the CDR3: TGCAGTGCTAGACAGGCCCTCTCCTACGAGCAGTACTTC. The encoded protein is CSARQALSYEQYF.

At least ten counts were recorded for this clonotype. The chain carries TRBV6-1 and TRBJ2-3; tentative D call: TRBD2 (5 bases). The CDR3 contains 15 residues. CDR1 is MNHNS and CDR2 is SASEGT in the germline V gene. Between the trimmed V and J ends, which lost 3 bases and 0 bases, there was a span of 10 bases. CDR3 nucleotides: TGTGCCAGCAGTGAGGCGGGTTTAAGCACAGATACGCAGTATTTT. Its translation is CASSEAGLSTDTQYF.

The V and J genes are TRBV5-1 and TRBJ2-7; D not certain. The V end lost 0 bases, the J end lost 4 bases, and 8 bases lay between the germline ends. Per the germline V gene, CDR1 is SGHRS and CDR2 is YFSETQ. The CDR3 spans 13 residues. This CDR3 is CASSLDLFYEQYF. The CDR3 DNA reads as TGCGCCAGCAGCTTGGACTTGTTTTACGAGCAGTACTTC.